This T cell receptor (beta chain) was recovered during a study of vaccination and CD4 T cells after COVID-19 (dated by TCRdb to between 2021 and 2022). Looking at the study overall: SARS-CoV-2 positivity had been established in the convalescent patients by nasal swab PCR, and mild disease was recorded in roughly ten of these patients and severe disease in one. Six males and four females were included in the convalescent cohort, with two Hispanic individuals, seven Caucasians, two Asians and one multiracial person represented. Two doses of either the Pfizer-BioNTech BNT162b2 vaccine (n=8) or the Moderna mRNA-1273 vaccine (n=2) were administered to participants. Post-COVID blood samples from convalescent patients were collected a median of 101 days after diagnosis, with a range of roughly 35 to 170 days. The time from the second vaccine dose to post-vaccine blood sampling had a median of approximately 72 days and ranged from roughly 12 to 250 days. For stimulating the cultures, overlapping spike peptide pools were used, derived from SARS-CoV-2 as well as from the common cold coronaviruses HCoV-NL63, HCoV-OC43 and HCoV-229E. Control cultures received a CEFX viral epitope pool as the positive control, an HIV-1 Nef peptide pool as the negative control, or no peptide. In 10 COVID-19 convalescent patients and several infection-naive healthy vaccine recipients, the spike-specific CD4+ TCR repertoire before mRNA vaccination was compared with the repertoire after mRNA vaccination.

V is clipped by 5 bases and J by 8 bases, and the sequence between their germline boundaries is 19 bases long. CDR1 MNHEY and CDR2 SVGEGT are derived from the germline V gene. Inclusive of the bounding cysteine and phenylalanine, the CDR3 is 16 residues long. Only CDR3 DNA is held: 48 bases, read in frame from base 1. The treatment or condition tag for this specimen amounts to: approximately 9-day PBMC culture with coronavirus spike peptide pools or control peptides (ViraFEST assay). The study used the ViraFEST assay, which expanded antigen-specific T cells with peptide pools and then identified expanded clonotypes by TCR sequencing. The convalescent patients' positive SARS-CoV-2 PCR tests fell between March and December 2020, which was before the Alpha, Beta and Delta variants emerged in the United States. PBMCs were cultured at roughly 2 million per well in IMDM supplemented with approximately 5% human AB serum and roughly 10 IU/ml IL-2, with roughly 10 ug/ml peptide pools added. On days 3 and 7, half of the culture medium was replaced with fresh IL-2-containing medium. After about 10 days of culture, CD4+ T cells were isolated by negative selection using the EasySep CD4+ T cell isolation kit. Ficoll-Paque Plus gradient centrifugation was used to isolate PBMCs from whole blood, and the isolated PBMCs were then either used fresh or cryopreserved at -140C. In general, triplicate wells were set up for every culture condition.

The method was PCR. At the Johns Hopkins FTIC core, DNA from the cultured CD4+ T cells underwent TCR sequencing with the Oncomine TCR Beta short-read assay. Genomic DNA was extracted from the cultured CD4+ T cells with the QIAamp micro DNA kit. Oncomine TCR Beta libraries made from cultured CD4+ T cells were pooled using unique dual indexes and sequenced on an Illumina iSeq 100. Under the source paper's analysis protocol: Non-productive sequences were removed, and CDR3s that did not start with C, did not end with F or W, or were shorter than 7 amino acids were discarded. The MANAFEST web application identified antigen-specific clonotypes by comparing peptide-stimulated wells against reference wells and other culture wells. An FDR below 0.05, an odds ratio above 5, and a productive frequency above 0.1% in at least two of three replicate wells were required for clones to be considered positive. A clonotype counted as cross-reactive if it showed significant expansion both in the SARS-CoV-2 spike wells and in at least one common cold coronavirus spike condition. Using R version 3.6.1, CDR3 homology was evaluated through Levenshtein distances (stringdist) along with unrooted phylogenetic trees (ape). The public reads were quality trimmed at Q25 with fastp and then assembled into clones with MiXCR by TCRdb, keeping productive beta chains. Under each unique CDR3 protein, matching rows form one entry showing the most common genes and DNA. None of the V and J calls come from the authors' own analysis; TCRdb made them. This sample gives 6,500 to 8,500 distinct CDR3 sequences in total; about 61% of them show up just once. The biggest ten clones account for over 15% of the sample.

Of note for this clonotype: The specificity of this receptor is unknown. Qualities for individual bases were not recorded, and no much larger clone is one base off.

Study-wide findings and limitations: In convalescent patients, nearly all vaccine-specific clones (304 of 307) were found to be mono-reactive for SARS-CoV-2 spike rather than cross-reactive with common cold coronaviruses. In convalescent patients, a median approximately 86% of post-vaccine SARS-CoV-2-reactive clones were detected only after vaccination, suggesting vaccine-specific priming. The median number of SARS-CoV-2-reactive clonotypes rose from 20 to 25 after infection to about 40 after vaccination, but the change was not significant. Relatively few convalescent patients were included in the study, and early timepoints after natural infection were not analyzed.

The sequencing used cultured CD4+ T cells from blood, collected after SARS-CoV-2 vaccination. The sequence links TRBV6-2 or TRBV6-3 to TRBJ1-6; the D gene cannot be resolved reliably. This clonotype originated in a human donor with COVID-19. Here the CDR3 is given as CASSPHNSPKDSPLHF. The sequence in DNA is TGTGCCAGCAGTCCCCACAACAGCCCTAAGGATTCACCCCTCCACTTT.